This T cell receptor (beta chain) is drawn from a study of control samples from healthy donors and cancer patients. TCRdb's table, derived via immunoSEQ multiplex PCR, lists solely in-frame clones and lacks some. The table shows some 210,000 clones, with over 80% occurring only once. From germline, CDR1 is SGDLS and CDR2 YYNGEE. The CDR3 is 15 amino acids. V lost 4 bases and J lost 0, with 12 bases in between. This chain links TRBV9 with TRBJ2-3; TRBD1 might be the D (6 bases). The specimen sequenced was blood. This clonotype originated in a man younger than 40 in good health. The CDR3 coding sequence is TGTGCCAGCAGCCGAAGACAGGCAAGCACAGATACGCAGTATTTT. Amino acid sequence: CASSRRQASTDTQYF.